The clone carrying this T cell receptor (beta chain) has only one observation. Its target is not known. V lost 4 bases to trimming and J lost 1 base, with 8 bases between them. The CDR3 loop spans 13 amino acids. The germline V gene encodes CDR1 SNHLY and CDR2 FYNNEI. The data stem from a study of T cell repertoires in ileal Crohn's disease. Study details: The M6 sample came from neoterminal ileum during colonoscopy after surgery. The study's findings and limits: Mucosal expansions were suggested to be mainly CD8 T cells. All patients with clonality above 26.8% had endoscopic recurrence.

Time point reported: neoterminal ileum biopsy at postoperative endoscopy, about 6 months after surgery. Patients were adults with ileal or ileocolonic Crohn's disease needing resection. Profiled with immunoSEQ multiplex PCR; TCRdb holds only in-frame clones, not every one. This sample carries about 7,400 clones, approximately 74% of them seen once, and the ten largest clones take nearly 7.5%. Material: ileal tissue. The chain carries TRBV2 and TRBJ2-7; TRBD2 might be the D (6 bases). The source of this sequence is an adult with Crohn's disease. This chain's CDR3 is CASSVAGSYEQYF. The CDR3 nucleotides are TGTGCCAGCAGTGTCGCGGGGTCCTACGAGCAGTACTTC.